Listed below are T cell receptor beta chains from one sample, sequenced in a study of cytomegalovirus exposure and HLA in healthy donors. Method: immunoSEQ multiplex PCR; TCRdb's copy keeps in-frame clones and lacks some. In all, the sample yields about 170,000 clones. Sequences were obtained from PBMCs. These receptors all come from a woman younger than 35 in good health and CMV-seropositive. Each CDR3 is given with its conserved first and last residue. Each record gives: D gene, V gene, J gene, CDR3 DNA, CDR3 protein. A D gene is named only where the DNA matches it firmly.

TRBD2,TRBV7-6,TRBJ2-5,TGTGCCAGCAGCTTAGCGGCTAGCGGGGAGACCCAGTACTTC,CASSLAASGETQYF
TRBD2,TRBV30,TRBJ2-1,TGTGCCTGGACGGGAGGGCCGCGGAATGAGCAGTTCTTC,CAWTGGPRNEQFF
-,TRBV5-1,TRBJ2-3,TGCGCCAGCAGCCCAGACACAGATACGCAGTATTTT,CASSPDTDTQYF
-,TRBV10-3,TRBJ1-2,TGTGCCATCACGCGGGGGGAAGGGGGTTTCAATGGCTACACCTTC,CAITRGEGGFNGYTF
-,TRBV30,TRBJ2-3,TGTGCCTGGAGTAGGACTTTCGCTAGCACAGATACGCAGTATTTT,CAWSRTFASTDTQYF
TRBD2,TRBV11-2,TRBJ2-2,TGTGCCAGCAGTTTCACCAACCCTAGCGGGAACACCGGGGAGCTGTTTTTT,CASSFTNPSGNTGELFF
-,TRBV6-1,TRBJ1-2,TGTGCCAGCAGTGAAGGATTTTTTTCTGGCACCCATGGCTACACCTTC,CASSEGFFSGTHGYTF
-,TRBV4-1,TRBJ1-6,TGCGCCAGCAGCCAAGACTACGCGGCAGGAGGAAATTCACCCCTCCACTTT,CASSQDYAAGGNSPLHF
-,TRBV5-1,TRBJ1-2,-,CASSFGQGYYNNYGYTF
TRBD1,TRBV9,TRBJ1-6,TGTGCCAGCAGCAATGAAGGACAGGGAAATTCACCCCTCCACTTT,CASSNEGQGNSPLHF
TRBD1,TRBV18,TRBJ1-5,TGTGCCAGCTCACCAAACAGGGGGAATCAGCCCCAGCATTTT,CASSPNRGNQPQHF
TRBD1,TRBV4-1,TRBJ1-1,TGCGCCAGCAGGGTACAGGGGGCTGAAACTGAAGCTTTCTTT,CASRVQGAETEAFF
TRBD1,TRBV20-1,TRBJ1-2,TGCAGTGCTAAGGACAGGGGCGGCTACACCTTC,CSAKDRGGYTF
-,TRBV4-1,TRBJ2-7,TGCGCCAGCAGCCAAGGTAACGAGCAGTACTTC,CASSQGNEQYF
-,TRBV5-1,TRBJ1-1,TGCGCCAGCAGCTTGGAGGGGGTTGGCACTGAAGCTTTCTTT,CASSLEGVGTEAFF
TRBD1,TRBV9,TRBJ2-1,TGTGCCAGCAGCGTCAACCGGGACAGGGGGCTCAATGAGCAGTTCTTC,CASSVNRDRGLNEQFF
TRBD1,TRBV6-7,TRBJ2-1,TGTGCCAGCAGTTACTCGATGGGGGACAGGGGGCCGGGTAATGAGCAGTTCTTC,CASSYSMGDRGPGNEQFF
-,TRBV30,TRBJ2-2,TGTGCCTGGAGTGTTAGCACCGGGGAGCTGTTTTTT,CAWSVSTGELFF
TRBD2,TRBV4-1,TRBJ2-7,TGCGCCAGCAGCCCCGGGGGACTAGGATCCTACGAGCAGTACTTC,CASSPGGLGSYEQYF
TRBD1,TRBV18,TRBJ1-2,TGTGCCAGCTCACCCGCAGGACAGGGAACTGGCTACACCTTC,CASSPAGQGTGYTF
-,TRBV5-1,TRBJ1-5,TGCGCCAGCAGTAGCTCGGGACTCATAGGTCAGCCCCAGCATTTT,CASSSSGLIGQPQHF
-,TRBV18,TRBJ2-7,TGTGCCAGCTCACCCGGAGGAGGATCCTACGAGCAGTACTTC,CASSPGGGSYEQYF
-,TRBV5-1,TRBJ2-3,TGCGCCAGCAGCTTGACAGGTACAGATACGCAGTATTTT,CASSLTGTDTQYF
TRBD2,TRBV7-8,TRBJ2-2,TGTGCCAGCAGCACCCGGACTAGAAGGAACGGGGAGCTGTTTTTT,CASSTRTRRNGELFF
TRBD1,TRBV19,TRBJ2-3,TGTGCCAGTAGTACCGACAGGGATGGCACAGATACGCAGTATTTT,CASSTDRDGTDTQYF
-,TRBV10-3,TRBJ2-3,TGTGCCATTTACGGGGGAGATACGCAGTATTTT,CAIYGGDTQYF
TRBD2,TRBV30,TRBJ2-5,TGTGCCTGGATGGGCGGGATGGGCGGGGGAGAGTCCCAGTACTTC,CAWMGGMGGGESQYF
-,TRBV5-6,TRBJ1-6,TGTGCCAGCAGTACAGGGTTTTCCTATAATTCACCCCTCCACTTT,CASSTGFSYNSPLHF
TRBD1,TRBV7-2,TRBJ1-5,TGTGCCAGCAGCTCCCCAGGGGGCGGTCAGCCCCAGCATTTT,CASSSPGGGQPQHF
-,TRBV4-2,TRBJ2-5,TGTGCCAGCAGCCGCGGCGGAGAGACCCAGTACTTC,CASSRGGETQYF
-,TRBV9,TRBJ2-1,TGTGCCAGCAGCGTAGTACACAACAATGAGCAGTTCTTC,CASSVVHNNEQFF
-,TRBV6-1,TRBJ1-4,TGTGCCAGCAATCCCCGACAGTATAATGAAAAACTGTTTTTT,CASNPRQYNEKLFF
-,TRBV11-3,TRBJ2-7,TGTGCCAGCAGCTTAGAGCCAGAGGGCTCCTACGAGCAGTACTTC,CASSLEPEGSYEQYF
-,TRBV6-5,TRBJ1-1,TGTGCCAGCAGTTACACAGGGATGGCTGAAGCTTTCTTT,CASSYTGMAEAFF
-,TRBV13,TRBJ2-2,TGTGCCAGCAGCTTAGGCTCGGGTTCTGGGGAGCTGTTTTTT,CASSLGSGSGELFF
-,TRBV4-1,TRBJ2-1,TGCGCCAGCAGCCGACTAGTTTACAATGAGCAGTTCTTC,CASSRLVYNEQFF
TRBD1,TRBV30,TRBJ1-1,TGTGCCTGGAGTCCCCACCGACAGGGTCTCTTT,CAWSPHRQGLF
TRBD1,TRBV5-4,TRBJ1-2,TGTGCCAGCAGCCCCGACAGGGGAGTTGGCTACACCTTC,CASSPDRGVGYTF
TRBD2,TRBV9,TRBJ2-3,TGTGCCAGCACTAGACTAGCGGGAGTCACAGATACGCAGTATTTT,CASTRLAGVTDTQYF
TRBD2,TRBV6-5,TRBJ2-3,TGTGCCAGCAGTTACGGGGGGGGTCCCACAGATACGCAGTATTTT,CASSYGGGPTDTQYF
-,TRBV2,TRBJ2-7,TGTGCCAGCAGTGAGGGACGGGGGAGCTACGAGCAGTACTTC,CASSEGRGSYEQYF